Below, one T cell receptor beta chain is given with its context. Residents of 24 US areas, aged about 18 to 89 years, made up the participants. Participants reported their clinical history, and cohort assignment relied on those reports. CDR3 length: 15 residues. Germline CDR1 and CDR2: MDHEN and SYDVKM. With 7 bases removed from V and 4 bases from J, the gap between germline ends came to 19 bases. The assay was immunoSEQ multiplex PCR, and TCRdb's table has in-frame clones only and misses some. The sample carries roughly 170,000 clones, around 82% recorded once. The data belong to a study of blood T cell repertoires in COVID-19. Study in general: Sites in the United States, Italy and Spain provided acute and convalescent COVID-19 samples.

Sequenced: PBMCs or T cells enriched from blood (not recorded which). The chain uses TRBV28 and TRBJ2-5; TRBD1 is a possible D gene (7 bases). The receptor comes from a woman in her forties or fifties in a cohort exposed to, infected with or recovered from COVID-19 (not recorded which). For the CDR3, the DNA is TGTGCCAGCACTTTCCTTGGGCAGGGGGGAGAGACCCAGTACTTC. This translates into CASTFLGQGGETQYF.